Listed here is a single T cell receptor (beta chain). These data come from a study of control samples from healthy donors and cancer patients. Sequenced by immunoSEQ multiplex PCR; TCRdb stores in-frame clones only, minus some. Of hundreds of thousands of clones listed, 90% are singletons. CDR3 size: 14 residues. Germline values: CDR1 SQVTM, CDR2 ANQGSEA. V shed 2 bases and J 4 bases; nucleotides not matched to a gene: 5. The sequenced material came from PBMCs. The rearrangement uses TRBV29-1 and TRBJ2-3; TRBD1 agrees at 8 bases. The origin of this receptor is a man in his forties with head and neck cancer. CDR3 region: CSVETGQGSDTQYF. In nucleotides, the CDR3 is TGCAGCGTTGAAACCGGACAGGGTTCAGATACGCAGTATTTT.